This T cell receptor beta chain appears in the sequencing data of a study of blood T cells in healthy people across ages. Study-wide results and caveats: Older individuals had lower TCR beta diversity per million T cells (the decline was roughly linear). Diversity was higher, and naive CD4+ cells more numerous, in long-lived donors than in aged donors.

With respect to this clonotype: The target antigen is unknown.

Germline V lookup: CDR1 SEHNR, CDR2 FQNEAQ (reference sequence). The CDR3 is 15 residues long. A sample-barcoded 5' primer and a J-beta primer mix were used in a second PCR of roughly 7 to 11 cycles. Each CDR3 protein gets one entry after TCRdb re-called the 5' RACE reads with MiXCR. The sample has 1.5 million to 2 million distinct CDR3 sequences, about 39% seen once. A minimum of 5.5 micrograms of total RNA was extracted per sample. This chain connects TRBV7-9 to TRBJ2-4; weak D call: TRBD1 (5 bases). The end of the DNA aligns better with TRBJ2-7, so the J call may be wrong. Sequenced sample: blood. This TCR was recovered from a human donor in good health. DNA for the CDR3: TGTGCCAGCAGCTTAGACAGGAGCCTCCTCTACGAGCAGTACTTC. Translation: CASSLDRSLLYEQYF.